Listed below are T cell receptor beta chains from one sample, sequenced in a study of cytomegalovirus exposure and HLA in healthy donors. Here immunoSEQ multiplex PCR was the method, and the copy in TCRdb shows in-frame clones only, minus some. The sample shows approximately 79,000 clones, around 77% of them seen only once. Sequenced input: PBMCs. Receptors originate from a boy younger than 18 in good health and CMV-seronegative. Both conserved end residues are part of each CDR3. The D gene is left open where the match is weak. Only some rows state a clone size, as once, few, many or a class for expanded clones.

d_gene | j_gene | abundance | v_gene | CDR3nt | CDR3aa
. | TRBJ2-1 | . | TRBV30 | TGTGCCCGGAGGGGCCAGGGTATGCCCTACAATGAGCAGTTCTTC | CARRGQGMPYNEQFF
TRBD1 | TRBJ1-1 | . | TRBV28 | TGTGCCAGCAGTCGAGGACAGGCGCCTGAAGCTTTCTTT | CASSRGQAPEAFF
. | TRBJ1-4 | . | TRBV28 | TGTGCCAGCAGTTCCCCTCCCCCTAATGAAAAACTGTTTTTT | CASSSPPPNEKLFF
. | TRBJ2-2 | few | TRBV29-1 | TGCAGCGTTGAAGATCAACTTTCGGTTGCCGGGGAGCTGTTTTTT | CSVEDQLSVAGELFF
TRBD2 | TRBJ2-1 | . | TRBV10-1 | TGCGCCAGCATAGCCAGCGGGAGCCTGCCTGAGCAGTTCTTC | CASIASGSLPEQFF
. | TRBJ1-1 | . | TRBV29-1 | TGCAGCGTCGCGACAGGAAACACTGAAGCTTTCTTT | CSVATGNTEAFF
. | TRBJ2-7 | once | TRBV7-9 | TGTGCCAGCAGCCCCCGACAGCGATTCTACGAGCAGTACTTC | CASSPRQRFYEQYF
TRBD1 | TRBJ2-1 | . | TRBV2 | TGTGCCAGCAGTGAAGGTACAGGGGGCTCTTACAATGAGCAGTTCTTC | CASSEGTGGSYNEQFF
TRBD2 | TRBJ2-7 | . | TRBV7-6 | TGTGCCATCAACGCGGCTAGCGGGAGAAACGAGCAGTACTTC | CAINAASGRNEQYF
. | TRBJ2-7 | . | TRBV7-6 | TGTGCCAGCAGCTTAGCAGGGGGCGAGCAGTACTTC | CASSLAGGEQYF
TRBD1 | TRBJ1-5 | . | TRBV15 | TGTGCCACCAGCACGGACAGGGGTTACAATCAGCCCCAGCATTTT | CATSTDRGYNQPQHF
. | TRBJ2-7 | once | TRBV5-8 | TGTGCCAGCAGCTTTCTCCGCTACGAGCAGTACTTC | CASSFLRYEQYF
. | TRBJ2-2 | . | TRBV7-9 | TGTGCTCCCGATCGGGGTTACACCGGGGAGCTGTTTTTT | CAPDRGYTGELFF
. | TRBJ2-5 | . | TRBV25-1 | TGTGCCAGCAGTGAAATCCGTGAGACCCAGTACTTC | CASSEIRETQYF
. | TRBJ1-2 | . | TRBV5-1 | TGCGCCAGCAGCTTCTACAGAAATGGCTACACCTTC | CASSFYRNGYTF
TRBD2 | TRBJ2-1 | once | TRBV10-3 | TGTGCCATCAGTGAGTTAGACTTGCGGGAGGTCTACAATGAGCAGTTCTTC | CAISELDLREVYNEQFF
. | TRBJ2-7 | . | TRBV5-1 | TGCGCCAGCAGCTCACAGGGAACTCCAAACGAGCAGTACTTC | CASSSQGTPNEQYF
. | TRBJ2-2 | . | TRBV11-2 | TGTGCCAGCAGCTTAGTACGAGGGAACACCGGGGAGCTGTTTTTT | CASSLVRGNTGELFF
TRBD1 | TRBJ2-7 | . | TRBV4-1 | TGCGCCAGCAGCCAGTGGACAGGGCCTGCCTACGAGCAGTACTTC | CASSQWTGPAYEQYF
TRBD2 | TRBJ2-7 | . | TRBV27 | TGTGCCAGCAGTCCCCGGGGGGTAAACGAGCAGTACTTC | CASSPRGVNEQYF
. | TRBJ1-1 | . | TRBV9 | TGTGCCAGCAGCCCCTCGGGGAGCACTGAAGCTTTCTTT | CASSPSGSTEAFF
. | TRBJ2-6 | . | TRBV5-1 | TGCGCCAGCAGCCCTGGAGTTAGCTCTGGGGCCAACGTCCTGACTTTC | CASSPGVSSGANVLTF
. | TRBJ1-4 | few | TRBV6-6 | TGTGCCAGCAGCCATAGTCCGAAGGGGGAAAAACTGTTTTTT | CASSHSPKGEKLFF
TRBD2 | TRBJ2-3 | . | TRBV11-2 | TGTGCCAGTAGCCTAGCGGGTCACACCACAGATACGCAGTATTTT | CASSLAGHTTDTQYF
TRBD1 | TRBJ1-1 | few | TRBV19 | TGTGCCAGTAGGACCAGGGGGGCCACTGAAGCTTTCTTT | CASRTRGATEAFF
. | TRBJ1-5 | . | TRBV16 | TGTGCCAGCAGCCAATCACAGGGCAATCAGCCCCAGCATTTT | CASSQSQGNQPQHF